The clone carrying this TCR beta chain was seen repeatedly, ten times or more. TCRdb re-analysed the 5' RACE reads in MiXCR, keeping a single row per CDR3 protein. Of roughly 82,000 distinct CDR3 sequences listed, 10% to 15% were seen once; the top ten hold approximately 4.2%. This entry belongs to a study of spatial heterogeneity in lung cancer. Study in general: Averaged across combinations, each unique TCR and UMI pairing appeared more than ten times in raw reads, which were uncorrected.

Time point described: sample taken at primary tumor resection. Researchers sequenced whole RNA taken from tumor, nontumor lung or frozen PBMC without sorting. The CDR3 has 16 amino acids. After removal of 3 bases from V and 7 bases from J, the junction contained 11 bases not matched to a gene. CDR1 is LGHDT, CDR2 YNNKEL, per germline (reference sequence). The V gene is TRBV3-1, the J gene TRBJ2-1; 8 bases are a match to TRBD2. The specimen comprised PBMCs, sampled at surgery. This TCR was recovered from a male donor with early-stage non-small cell lung cancer. The CDR3 sequence: CASSHPLAALGNEQFF. In DNA, the CDR3 is TGTGCCAGCAGCCACCCACTAGCGGCCCTAGGGAATGAGCAGTTCTTC.